This T cell receptor (beta chain) is from a study of cytomegalovirus exposure and HLA in healthy donors. CDR3 length equals 15 residues. Germline CDR1 reads SGHNT; CDR2 reads YYREEE (reference sequence). Trimming took 0 bases from V and 4 from J; bases not matched to a gene: 3. Primers: 60 Vbeta forward and 13 Jbeta reverse. Method: immunoSEQ multiplex PCR; TCRdb's copy keeps in-frame clones and lacks some. In the table there are tens of thousands of clones, roughly nine tenths of which are singletons. Source material: PBMCs. V is TRBV5-4 and J is TRBJ2-1; 8 bases are a match to TRBD1. This sequence was found in a woman aged 18-29 years in good health and CMV-seronegative. The CDR3 sequence: CASSLDRGAYNEQFF. CDR3 DNA: TGTGCCAGCAGCTTGGACAGGGGGGCTTACAATGAGCAGTTCTTC.